Below, 16 T cell receptor beta chains from the same sample are listed, as sequenced in a study of T-cell reconstitution after alpha-beta-depleted transplantation in children. Unique molecular identifiers featured in how the TCRbeta library was prepared. TCRdb independently ran MiXCR on the PCR reads; one entry per CDR3 protein. Among 400,000 to 450,000 distinct CDR3 sequences, 43% were seen once, and the ten largest hold around a quarter. The sequencing here drew on PBMCs, taken before TCRalphabeta/CD19-depleted stem cell transplant. The receptors originated from a girl aged 2 to 10 with aplastic anemia, due to receive a stem cell transplant.

V usage is TRBV6-5 and J usage is TRBJ2-5; maybe TRBD2 (5 bases). Germline CDR1 is MNHEY and CDR2 is SVGAGI. There are 14 residues in the CDR3. V lost 2 bases, J lost 9 bases, and 16 bases lay in between. The CDR3 DNA sequence: TGTGCCAGCAGTTACCACAGCGGTGAGGTGGCCCAGTACTTC. Translating gives CASSYHSGEVAQYF.

This clonotype showed up just a few times. The chain combines TRBV28 with TRBJ2-3; 11 bases map to TRBD2. CDR3 length: 14 residues. Trimming at V came to 4 bases and at J to 11 bases, leaving 8 bases not matched to a gene. Germline V gene data show CDR1 as MDHEN and CDR2 as SYDVKM. For the CDR3, the DNA is TGTGCCAGCAGTTACCTCGACCTAGCGGGAGGGCAGTATTTT. This sequence encodes CASSYLDLAGGQYF.

This clonotype has more than one count but fewer than ten. This sequence joins TRBV6-1 and TRBJ2-1, with D possibly being TRBD2 (6 bases). There are 16 residues in the CDR3. Germline CDR1 reads MNHNS; CDR2 reads SASEGT. V lost 5 bases, J lost 0 bases, and 14 bases lay in between. The CDR3 DNA is TGTGCCAGCAGTCGGGACGGGAGACCCTCCTACAATGAGCAGTTCTTC. Translating it yields CASSRDGRPSYNEQFF.

The chain recombines TRBV5-1 with TRBJ2-7, with D uncertain. CDR1 is SGHRS, CDR2 YFSETQ, per germline. The CDR3 has 12 amino acids. The ends were cut back, 1 base at V and 6 bases at J, with 8 bases in the middle. The CDR3 here is CASSLQPSEQYF. The CDR3 bases are TGCGCCAGCAGCTTGCAGCCGTCCGAGCAGTACTTC.

This clonotype was found many times. The V call is TRBV5-1, the J call TRBJ1-2; 10 positions match TRBD1. Germline V gives CDR1 SGHRS, CDR2 YFSETQ. CDR3 size: 14 residues. V was pared by 5 bases and J by 2 bases, with 3 bases of the junction left unmatched. CDR3 loop: CASRRQGANYGYTF. In nucleotides, the CDR3 is TGCGCCAGCAGGCGACAGGGGGCCAACTATGGCTACACCTTC.

The rearrangement links TRBV15 to TRBJ1-6, with TRBD1 matching over 9 bases. The ends lost 5 bases at V and 7 bases at J; junction bases unmatched: 6. The germline gives CDR1 LNHNV, CDR2 YYDKDF (reference sequence). The CDR3 totals 15 residues. The CDR3 DNA reads TGTGCCACCAGCGTATACGGGACAGGGAATTCACCCCTCCACTTT. This sequence encodes CATSVYGTGNSPLHF. The full variable domain, with the rest looked up from reference TRBV15 and TRBJ1-6, is DAMVIQNPRYQVTQFGKPVTLSCSQTLNHNVMYWYQQKSSQAPKLLFHYYDKDFNNEADTPDNFQSRRPNTSFCFLDIRSPGLGDTAMYLCATSVYGTGNSPLHFGNGTRLTVT.

The V gene is TRBV7-3, the J gene TRBJ2-1, with 12 nucleotides matching TRBD2. Germline V gene data show CDR1 as SGHTA and CDR2 as FQGTGA. The CDR3 consists of 15 residues. With V trimmed by 2 bases and J by 7 bases, 3 bases remained unmatched. The CDR3 sequence: CASSLPSGRGNEQFF. The CDR3, as DNA: TGTGCCAGCAGCTTACCTAGCGGGAGGGGTAATGAGCAGTTCTTC.

Ten or more counts support this clonotype. The chain carries TRBV29-1 and TRBJ2-3; D not resolved. Germline loops: CDR1 SQVTM, CDR2 ANQGSEA. CDR3 length: 13 residues. Between the trimmed V and J ends, which lost 7 bases and 2 bases, there was a span of 13 bases. In DNA, the CDR3 is TGCAGCGCGCCCGGGCTTTACACAGATACGCAGTATTTT. Its translation: CSAPGLYTDTQYF.

The V and J genes are TRBV20-1 and TRBJ1-5; 8 nucleotides align to TRBD1. In germline, CDR1 is DFQATT, CDR2 SNEGSKA (reference sequence). V was clipped by 3 bases and J by 6 bases; unmatched bases: 10. The length of the CDR3 is 15 residues. As DNA, the CDR3 is TGCAGTGCTAGGGGATCCCAGGGGGCAGGTCAGCCCCAGCATTTT. It is translated as CSARGSQGAGQPQHF.

The rearrangement joins TRBV15 to TRBJ2-7; TRBD1 or TRBD2 may be the D gene (5 bases each). Germline V gene sequence: CDR1 LNHNV, CDR2 YYDKDF (reference sequence). The CDR3 is 15 amino acids. Trimming removed 1 base at V and 0 bases at J, with 10 bases between. CDR3 region: CATSRGDVSSYEQYF. The DNA of the CDR3 is TGTGCCACCAGCAGAGGGGACGTAAGCTCCTACGAGCAGTACTTC. The whole variable domain, filled in from reference TRBV15 and TRBJ2-7, reads DAMVIQNPRYQVTQFGKPVTLSCSQTLNHNVMYWYQQKSSQAPKLLFHYYDKDFNNEADTPDNFQSRRPNTSFCFLDIRSPGLGDTAMYLCATSRGDVSSYEQYFGPGTRLTVT.

In regard to this clonotype: This may be a read error, as it is one base from a much larger clone. The chain combines TRBV10-3 with TRBJ1-3, with D tentatively TRBD1 (5 bases). In germline, CDR1 is ENHRY, CDR2 SYGVKD. The CDR3 length is 15 residues. CDR3 coding DNA: TGTGCCGTCAGCCAAGCAGGGAACCCTGGAAACACCATATATTTT. Its translation is CAVSQAGNPGNTIYF.

This clonotype occurred once. This chain connects TRBV29-1 to TRBJ2-3, with 8 bases lining up with TRBD2. J gave up 6 bases and V 0 bases, and 14 bases lay outside the gene matches. The length of the CDR3 is 17 residues. CDR1 and CDR2 (germline): SQVTM, ANQGSEA. DNA for the CDR3: TGCAGCGTTGAAGATCGGGAGCGGGGGCCGGGAGGGGATACGCAGTATTTT. Residues: CSVEDRERGPGGDTQYF.

This clonotype was observed a handful of times. DNA of the CDR3: TGCGCCAGTACGACAGGGGTTGAGGGCTACACCTTC. This codes for CASTTGVEGYTF. The chain joins TRBV5-1 to TRBJ1-2; the match to TRBD1 covers 8 bases. The trim removed 8 bases at V and 8 bases at J, leaving 8 bases unmatched. CDR1 is SGHRS, CDR2 YFSETQ, per germline. This CDR3 spans 12 amino acids.

A note on this clonotype: A much more abundant neighbour one base away suggests this may be a read error. The chain links TRBV5-5 to TRBJ2-1, with 7 bases fitting TRBD1. The CDR3 consists of 13 residues. CDR1 and CDR2 (germline): SGHKS, YYEKEE (reference sequence). The chain's CDR3 is CASSSWTGNEQLF. The CDR3 bases are TGTGCCAGCAGCTCATGGACAGGCAATGAGCAGCTCTTC.

The V and J genes are TRBV4-1 and TRBJ2-1, with 11 bases fitting TRBD2. The trim removed 2 bases at V and 4 bases at J, leaving 13 bases unmatched. Germline CDR1 reads MGHRA; CDR2 reads YSYEKL. This CDR3 contains 19 residues. The DNA for the CDR3 is TGCGCCAGCAGCCAATATTGGGGGGGACTAGCGGAACTTTACAATGAGCAGTTCTTC. Translated: CASSQYWGGLAELYNEQFF.

V is TRBV5-1 and J is TRBJ2-1; D is uncertain. The CDR3 runs 14 residues. CDR1 is SGHRS and CDR2 is YFSETQ in the germline V gene. V dropped 2 bases and J dropped 5 bases, with 11 bases sitting between them. In DNA form, the CDR3 reads TGCGCCAGCAGCTTCGGACGCCCGGACAATGAGCAGTTCTTC. It translates to CASSFGRPDNEQFF. The full variable domain, in which reference TRBV5-1 and TRBJ2-1 provide the parts outside the CDR3, is KAGVTQTPRYLIKTRGQQVTLSCSPISGHRSVSWYQQTPGQGLQFLFEYFSETQRNKGNFPGRFSGRQFSNSRSEMNVSTLELGDSALYLCASSFGRPDNEQFFGPGTRLTVL.